Listed below are T cell receptor beta chains from one sample, sequenced in a study of blood T cell repertoires in COVID-19. Data came from immunoSEQ multiplex PCR; TCRdb stores just in-frame clones and leaves some out. The sample holds more than 200,000 clones, about 84% seen once. Sequenced: PBMCs or T cells enriched from blood (not recorded which). These receptors were collected from a man aged 30-40 years with acute COVID-19. The conserved cysteine and the conserved F or W are not part of the CDR3 here. Fields, in order: clone size, J gene, V gene, CDR3 protein. Size tells how often a clone was seen (once, few, many) or the class of an expanded clone, and some rows leave it out.

-	TRBJ2-5	TRBV6-5	ASSTGLAGAETQY
once	TRBJ2-5	TRBV5-1	ASSPGLAGGYQETQY
-	TRBJ1-1	TRBV11-2	ASSLISDTEAF
-	TRBJ1-5	TRBV9	ASSVDGGMGQPQH
-	TRBJ2-1	TRBV27	ASRVTSGGYNEQF
-	TRBJ2-5	TRBV6-6	ASSYDGVGTQY
-	TRBJ1-6	TRBV12-5	ASGLGGTGGSPLH
-	TRBJ1-4	TRBV27	ASCQLGAHEKLF
-	TRBJ1-2	TRBV5-1	ASSLGTGDYGYT
-	TRBJ2-6	TRBV2	ASSDLGEGWLSGANVLT
-	TRBJ1-1	TRBV10-2	ASARGQGARAF
-	TRBJ2-7	TRBV7-2	ASSLARDYTEQY
few	TRBJ1-1	TRBV27	ASSWDRNTEAF
-	TRBJ2-5	TRBV6-5	ASSLTGTGQETQY
-	TRBJ2-2	TRBV30	AWTRTGELF
-	TRBJ1-3	TRBV10-3	AISGTLSSGNTIY
-	TRBJ2-1	TRBV29-1	SVRTSGSSYNEQF
-	TRBJ2-7	TRBV5-4	ASSLARGTNAYEQY
-	TRBJ1-2	TRBV4-2	ASSQDLRDSNYGYT
once	TRBJ1-6	TRBV10-3	AISVGRYNSPLH
-	TRBJ1-5	TRBV21-1	ASSKNRREPNQPQH
-	TRBJ1-4	TRBV11-2	ASSSPDGREKLF
-	TRBJ1-2	TRBV19	ASNTFRYRDYGYT
-	TRBJ2-3	TRBV28	AAPRTGSVPDTQY
-	TRBJ2-3	TRBV12-5	ASGLGDRGFSDTQY
-	TRBJ1-1	TRBV18	ASSPTQANTEAF
-	TRBJ2-1	TRBV5-1	ASSLGQGANEQF
-	TRBJ1-3	TRBV9	ASSELQGLGGNTIY
once	TRBJ2-3	TRBV5-6	ASSRGTTDTQY
-	TRBJ1-1	TRBV6-5	ASSLQPVNTEAF
-	TRBJ2-7	TRBV2	ASSEGRNYEQY
-	TRBJ1-6	TRBV3-1/TRBV3-2	ASSQVQGGNSPLH
-	TRBJ1-5	TRBV10-1	ASSETHRDPSNQPQH
-	TRBJ2-2	TRBV5-1	ASSWGTGADELF
-	TRBJ1-1	TRBV30	AWSRGTEAF
few	TRBJ1-3	TRBV30	AWSRAGDSGNTIY
once	TRBJ2-5	TRBV5-5	ASSVAGGPLQETQY
-	TRBJ2-3	TRBV7-9	ASSYSGGARTDTQY
-	TRBJ2-3	TRBV7-6	ASSSANQAGSLQY
once	TRBJ2-7	TRBV6-5	ASSYSSGGASYEQY
few	TRBJ2-2	TRBV24-1	ATSGLGAGGELF
-	TRBJ2-7	TRBV5-1	ASSLAQDSTNEQY
-	TRBJ2-2	TRBV12-3/TRBV12-4	AILRRNTGELF
-	TRBJ1-6	TRBV21-1	ASSFPPGGTSPLH